This T cell receptor (beta chain) originates from a study of blood T cell repertoires in COVID-19. Overall study: Specimens from acute and convalescent COVID-19 originated in the United States, Italy and Spain. The analysed material was cDNA or gDNA that came from T cells, B-cell-depleted T cells, or PBMCs.

CDR1 and CDR2 from the germline V gene are MNHEY and SVGAGI. The J segment lost 5 bases and the V segment lost 7 bases, leaving 7 bases of the junction unmatched. The CDR3 is 14 residues long. In the study's own analysis: For nucleated cells, counts were estimated from reference gene primer amplification. Profiling relied on immunoSEQ multiplex PCR, and the TCRdb table lists in-frame clones only, not all of them. That table furnishes V, J and clone size, whereas the DNA furnished D and trimming. The table lists roughly 150,000 clones, around three quarters of them singletons, with 4.2% in the top ten.

The rearrangement uses TRBV6-5 and TRBJ2-2, with 7 bases identical to TRBD2. The clonotype comes from a man in his sixties with acute or convalescent COVID-19. Sequencing used peripheral blood. The CDR3 DNA reads as TGTGCCAGCACAGGAAGGCGGGAGACCGGGGAGCTGTTTTTT. This gives the protein CASTGRRETGELFF.